The rows below give T cell receptor beta chains drawn from one sample of a study of shared clonotypes between healthy human individuals. The table came from immunoSEQ multiplex PCR; TCRdb's copy has only in-frame clones and leaves some out. Of 2 million to 2.5 million clones listed, 93% are singletons. Sequenced sample: naive CD4+ T cells from PBMCs. The receptors come from a man aged 18 to 29 in good health. Some clones in this sample may be carry-over from other donors' samples. CDR3s include the opening cysteine and the closing phenylalanine or tryptophan. The order of the fields is D gene, V gene, clone size, J gene, CDR3 DNA, CDR3 protein. A D gene is named only where the DNA matches it firmly. Not all rows give a size; the values are once, few, many and, for expanded clones, a class.

NA,TRBV5-1,NA,TRBJ2-1,TGCGCCAGCTCCTTGTCAGGGAACAATGAGCAGTTCTTC,CASSLSGNNEQFF
TRBD1,TRBV9,NA,TRBJ1-2,TGTGCCAGCAGCGTAGCCGCTGGGGGACAGGGGGTTGATGGCTACACCTTC,CASSVAAGGQGVDGYTF
NA,TRBV7-9,NA,TRBJ2-5,TGTGCCAGCAGCGTATTCGGGGTCGAAGAGACCCAGTACTTC,CASSVFGVEETQYF
NA,TRBV5-1,NA,TRBJ2-5,TGCGCCAGCAGCTTGGTAGGCGGGGAAGAGACCCAGTACTTC,CASSLVGGEETQYF
NA,TRBV29-1,NA,TRBJ2-1,TGCAGCGTTTTCTATGGTGTACGGGGCTACAATGAGCAGTTCTTC,CSVFYGVRGYNEQFF
NA,TRBV6-5,NA,TRBJ2-7,TGTGCCAGCAGACCCAACCGCGGGCCCTACGAGCAGTACTTC,CASRPNRGPYEQYF
NA,TRBV6-1,NA,TRBJ2-7,TGTGCCAGCAGTCCGTCGACAGGCCACGAGCAGTACTTC,CASSPSTGHEQYF
NA,TRBV5-1,once,TRBJ2-3,TGCGCCAGCAGGCCTCGGACGGACACAGATACGCAGTATTTT,CASRPRTDTDTQYF
TRBD2,TRBV5-1,NA,TRBJ2-1,TGCGCCAGCAGCCCCCGCGGGGGGGCAGATGAGCAGTTCTTC,CASSPRGGADEQFF
NA,TRBV21-1,NA,TRBJ2-4,TGTGCCAGCAATAGCCCCGGCTGCATTCAGTACTTC,CASNSPGCIQYF
TRBD2,TRBV11-2,NA,TRBJ2-5,TGTGCCAGCAGCAAAAGGATTTTGGCTAGCGGGATCCAAGAGACCCAGTACTTC,CASSKRILASGIQETQYF
TRBD2,TRBV2,NA,TRBJ2-1,TGTGCCAGCACCCGGACTAGCGGGATTGAGCAGTTCTTC,CASTRTSGIEQFF
NA,TRBV5-4,NA,TRBJ2-3,TGTGCCAGCAGCTTGGCTTCGACCACCACAGATACGCAGTATTTT,CASSLASTTTDTQYF
NA,TRBV6-5,NA,TRBJ1-5,TGTGCCAGCAGTTACGGCAGGGTTAGCAATCAGCCCCAGCATTTT,CASSYGRVSNQPQHF
NA,TRBV28,few,TRBJ1-3,TGTGCCATTCAACTTGGACACACCATATATTTT,CAIQLGHTIYF
TRBD2,TRBV4-2,NA,TRBJ2-3,TGTGCCAGCAGCCAAGATCTGTCGGGGGTAGCGGGAGCTTTTCGCACAGATACGCAGTATTTT,CASSQDLSGVAGAFRTDTQYF
NA,TRBV20-1,NA,TRBJ2-4,TGCAGTGCTCAGGGGGGAAACATTCAGTACTTC,CSAQGGNIQYF
NA,TRBV27,NA,TRBJ1-2,TGTGCCAGCAGCTCCCAGAGGGGGGTTGACTATGGCTACACCTTC,CASSSQRGVDYGYTF
NA,TRBV11-1,NA,TRBJ2-6,TGTGCCAGCAGCTTTGGTGGGTCTGGGGCCAACGTCCTGACTTTC,CASSFGGSGANVLTF
NA,TRBV4-3,NA,TRBJ1-1,TGCGCCAGCAGCCAAGATAGGTCCGGGACAGAAGCTTTCTTT,CASSQDRSGTEAFF
NA,TRBV6-6,NA,TRBJ1-2,TGTGCCAGCGGGACGGCCACTTCCTATGGCTACACCTTC,CASGTATSYGYTF
NA,TRBV7-2,NA,TRBJ2-7,TGTGCCAGCAGCTTAGGGAGGACAGTTTCCTACGAGCAGTACTTC,CASSLGRTVSYEQYF
TRBD2,TRBV14,NA,TRBJ2-1,TGTGCCAGCAGCCAAGATCAGGCGGGAGGGCCCTACAATGAGCAGTTCTTC,CASSQDQAGGPYNEQFF
NA,TRBV6-6,NA,TRBJ1-5,TGTGCCAGCAGTTCCTTGCAGGGGACTAGCAATCAGCCCCAGCATTTT,CASSSLQGTSNQPQHF
TRBD1,TRBV7-9,NA,TRBJ2-7,TGTGCCAGCAGCTCAAATCGACAGGGAATCTACGAGCAGTACTTC,CASSSNRQGIYEQYF
TRBD1,TRBV7-8,NA,TRBJ2-1,TGTGCCAGCAGCCCGGACAGGGGCTACGGGGAGCAGTTCTTC,CASSPDRGYGEQFF
TRBD1,TRBV13,NA,TRBJ1-3,TGTGCCAGCAGTGAACAGGGGGTCTCTGGAAACACCATATATTTT,CASSEQGVSGNTIYF
NA,TRBV6-1,NA,TRBJ2-4,TGTGCCGGCAGTCCGGGGTACATTCAGTACTTC,CAGSPGYIQYF
TRBD1,TRBV6-4,NA,TRBJ2-1,TGTGCCAGCAGTGGACAGGGTGGACGGTTCTTC,CASSGQGGRFF
NA,TRBV4-2,NA,TRBJ1-1,TGTGCCAGCAGCCAAGATTGGGACACGATGAACACTGAAGCTTTCTTT,CASSQDWDTMNTEAFF
NA,TRBV5-1,NA,TRBJ1-2,TGCGCCAGCGGGGGCAACTATGGCTACACCTTC,CASGGNYGYTF
TRBD2,TRBV7-9,NA,TRBJ2-1,TGTGCCAGCAGCCCTCGACTAGCGGGAGACAATGAGCAGTTCTTC,CASSPRLAGDNEQFF
NA,TRBV5-5,once,TRBJ2-7,TGTGCCAGCAGCTCGACCTCCTACGAGCAGTACTTC,CASSSTSYEQYF
NA,TRBV7-2,NA,TRBJ2-7,TGTGCCAGCAGCTTAGGGTTAAGGTGGACGGGACCATCCTACGAGCAGTACTTC,CASSLGLRWTGPSYEQYF
TRBD1,TRBV28,NA,TRBJ1-2,TGTGCCAGCAGCCAAGCCGGGACAGACCGATATGGCTACACCTTC,CASSQAGTDRYGYTF
NA,TRBV7-8,NA,TRBJ2-1,TGTGCCAGCAGCGCTACCAGAAGGCTCTCCTACAATGAGCAGTTCTTC,CASSATRRLSYNEQFF
NA,TRBV21-1,NA,TRBJ2-1,TGTGCCAGCAGCAAAGCGGGACTAGCGGGGCCGCAAAGCAATGAGCAGTTCTTC,CASSKAGLAGPQSNEQFF
NA,TRBV25-1,once,TRBJ2-3,TGTGCCAGCACCGGGACGACTAGCACAGATACGCAGTATTTT,CASTGTTSTDTQYF
NA,TRBV7-2,once,TRBJ1-4,TGTGCCAGCAGCTTAGCTAGGGCAGTAAATGAAAAACTGTTTTTT,CASSLARAVNEKLFF
TRBD1,TRBV7-9,NA,TRBJ1-1,TGTGCCAGCAGCCACCCGGGACAGGGGTCCACTGAAGCTTTCTTT,CASSHPGQGSTEAFF
TRBD2,TRBV7-3,NA,TRBJ2-2,TGTGCCAGCAGCAGGACTAGCTACCCCGGGGAGCTGTTTTTT,CASSRTSYPGELFF
TRBD2,TRBV2,once,TRBJ2-7,TGTGCCAGCAGTGCCAGCGGGAGATCTACCTACGAGCAGTACTTC,CASSASGRSTYEQYF
NA,TRBV28,NA,TRBJ2-5,TGTGCCAGCAGACGCCGACGGGATTCGGGGGCCCAGTACTTC,CASRRRRDSGAQYF
TRBD1,TRBV5-1,NA,TRBJ1-4,TGCGCCAGCAGCTTGGAGGGACAGTATACTAATGAAAAACTGTTTTTT,CASSLEGQYTNEKLFF
NA,TRBV5-1,NA,TRBJ2-3,TGCGCCAGCAGAAGCGGGCGGGATACGCAGTATTTT,CASRSGRDTQYF
NA,TRBV29-1,NA,TRBJ2-3,TGCAGCGTCGAGGAGGATACGCAGTATTTT,CSVEEDTQYF
NA,TRBV6-1,NA,TRBJ1-2,TGTGCCAGCAGTGAAGCGGACGGTGGAAACTATGGCTACACCTTC,CASSEADGGNYGYTF
NA,TRBV6-6,NA,TRBJ1-5,TGTGCCAGCAGGCCGGACGGCAATCAGCCCCAGCATTTT,CASRPDGNQPQHF
NA,TRBV5-1,NA,TRBJ2-2,TGCGCCAGCAAGGTGGTCCCCACCGGGGAGCTGTTTTTT,CASKVVPTGELFF
NA,TRBV7-9,NA,TRBJ1-2,TGTGCCAGCAGCCCCCAGAACTATGGCTACACCTTC,CASSPQNYGYTF
NA,TRBV2,NA,TRBJ2-1,TGTGCCAGCAGTGAATCCCTAGCGATAAATGAGCAGTTCTTC,CASSESLAINEQFF
NA,TRBV11-2,NA,TRBJ1-3,TGTGCCAGCAGCTTAGGAGGCGGCTCTGGAAACACCATATATTTT,CASSLGGGSGNTIYF
TRBD2,TRBV7-3,few,TRBJ2-1,TGTGCCAGCAGCCTAGGGACTAGCGGGAGCAATGAGCAGTTCTTC,CASSLGTSGSNEQFF
TRBD1,TRBV6-1,few,TRBJ1-1,TGTGCCAGCAGTGAGGGGAGGAGGGGGCGGGTCACTGAAGCTTTCTTT,CASSEGRRGRVTEAFF
NA,TRBV5-8,NA,TRBJ1-5,TGTGCCAGCAGCTGGGGGAGATATCAGCCCCAGCATTTT,CASSWGRYQPQHF
TRBD2,TRBV6-1,NA,TRBJ2-2,TGTGCCAGCAGTGAAGCGGCCATCACTAGCGGCGAGATCGGGGGAACCGGGGAGCTGTTTTTT,CASSEAAITSGEIGGTGELFF
NA,TRBV14,NA,TRBJ2-7,TGTGCCAGCAGCCGAAATTGGGACTCCACTAGCGAGCAGTACTTC,CASSRNWDSTSEQYF
TRBD2,TRBV7-3,NA,TRBJ2-1,TGTGCCAGCAGCGCTAGCGGGCAGCCCTACAATGAGCAGTTCTTC,CASSASGQPYNEQFF
NA,TRBV6-1,NA,TRBJ2-6,TGTGCCAGCAGCCTACAGGGTTCTGGGGCCAACGTCCTGACTTTC,CASSLQGSGANVLTF